This TCR beta chain was retrieved from a study of T cell responses to AZD1222 COVID-19 vaccine. Trimming left V 5 bases short and J 5 bases short, with 6 bases between. Germline CDR1 reads KGHDR; CDR2 reads SFDVKD. The CDR3 has 12 residues. This table comes from immunoSEQ multiplex PCR, and its TCRdb copy is limited to in-frame clones, with some not included. The table shows around 220,000 clones, with about 94% occurring only once. This sample comprised peripheral blood, obtained 28 days after the second dose of the MenACWY control vaccine. This chain connects TRBV24-1 to TRBJ2-1, with a weak D call TRBD1 (5 bases). The origin of this receptor is an adult who received the MenACWY meningococcal vaccine as a control. The CDR3 DNA is TGTGCCACCAGTGTCAGGGACAATGAGCAGTTCTTC. Its translation is CATSVRDNEQFF.